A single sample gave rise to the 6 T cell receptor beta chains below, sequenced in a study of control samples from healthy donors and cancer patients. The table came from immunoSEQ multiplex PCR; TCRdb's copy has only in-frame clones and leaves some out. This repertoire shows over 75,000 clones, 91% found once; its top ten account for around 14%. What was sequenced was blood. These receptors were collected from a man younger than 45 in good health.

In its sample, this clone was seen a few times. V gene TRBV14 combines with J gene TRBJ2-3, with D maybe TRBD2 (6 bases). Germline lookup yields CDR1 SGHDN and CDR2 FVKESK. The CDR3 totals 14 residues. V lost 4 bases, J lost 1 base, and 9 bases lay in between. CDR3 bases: TGTGCCAGCAGCCGGCAGCGGGGCACAGATACGCAGTATTTT. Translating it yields CASSRQRGTDTQYF.

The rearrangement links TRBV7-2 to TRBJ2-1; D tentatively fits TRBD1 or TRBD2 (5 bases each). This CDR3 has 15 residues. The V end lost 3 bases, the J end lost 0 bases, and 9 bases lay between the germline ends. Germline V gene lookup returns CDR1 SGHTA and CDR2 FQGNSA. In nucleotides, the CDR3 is TGTGCCAGCAGCTTGTGGGGGAGCTCCTACAATGAGCAGTTCTTC. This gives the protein CASSLWGSSYNEQFF.

CDR3 sequence (DNA): TGCGCCAGCAGCATTGACAGGGAGGTCCACGAGCAGTACTTC. It codes for CASSIDREVHEQYF. This rearrangement joins TRBV5-1 to TRBJ2-7, with TRBD1 as a possible D gene (7 bases). The germline V gene encodes CDR1 SGHRS and CDR2 YFSETQ. The CDR3 extends over 14 amino acids. Trimming shortened V by 4 bases and J by 5 bases, and 16 bases separated the two germline ends.

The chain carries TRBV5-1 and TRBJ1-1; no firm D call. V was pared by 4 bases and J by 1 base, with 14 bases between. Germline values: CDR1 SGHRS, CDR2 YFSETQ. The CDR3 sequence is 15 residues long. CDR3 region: CASSLPVGPNTEAFF. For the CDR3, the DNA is TGCGCCAGCAGCCTCCCGGTAGGCCCGAACACTGAAGCTTTCTTT.

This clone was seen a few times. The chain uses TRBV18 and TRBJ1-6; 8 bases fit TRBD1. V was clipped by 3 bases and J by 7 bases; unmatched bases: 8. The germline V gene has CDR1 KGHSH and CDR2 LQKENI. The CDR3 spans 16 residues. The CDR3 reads CASSPITGTGNSPLHF. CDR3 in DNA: TGTGCCAGCTCACCGATAACCGGGACAGGAAATTCACCCCTCCACTTT.

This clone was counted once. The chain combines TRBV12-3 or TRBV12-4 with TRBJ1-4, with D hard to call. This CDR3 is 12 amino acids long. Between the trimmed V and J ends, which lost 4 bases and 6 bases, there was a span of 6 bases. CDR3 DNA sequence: TGTGCCAGCAGTTGGCAGGATGAAAAACTGTTTTTT. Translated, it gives CASSWQDEKLFF.